Following are 21 T cell receptor beta chains from one sample sequenced in a study of control samples from healthy donors and cancer patients. Method: immunoSEQ multiplex PCR; TCRdb's copy keeps in-frame clones and lacks some. Altogether about 150,000 clones are present, approximately 93% being singletons, with the ten largest covering 5.5% to 6%. The specimen sequenced was blood. Receptors originate from a man aged 40-49 years in good health.

The rearrangement joins TRBV10-3 to TRBJ1-6; 8 nucleotides align to TRBD1. This CDR3 is 15 amino acids long. Germline CDR1 reads ENHRY; CDR2 reads SYGVKD. Trimming removed 0 bases from V and 7 bases from J; junction bases left unmatched: 2. The CDR3 region is CAISESDRANSPLHF. The CDR3 DNA sequence: TGTGCCATCAGTGAGTCGGACAGGGCGAATTCACCCCTCCACTTT.

The chain employs TRBV18 and TRBJ2-7; a possible D gene is TRBD1 (6 bases). This CDR3 contains 11 residues. Trimming cost V 8 bases and J 6 bases, with 11 bases left between them. The germline V gene has CDR1 KGHSH and CDR2 LQKENI. CDR3 nucleotides: TGTGCCAGCGCGACAGGCCGCGAGCAGTACTTC. Translation gives CASATGREQYF.

The table lists this clone with a count of one. The chain links TRBV28 to TRBJ1-5; 10 bases fit TRBD1. The CDR3 loop spans 14 amino acids. CDR1 MDHEN and CDR2 SYDVKM come from the germline V gene. V shed 7 bases, J shed 8 bases, and the junction held 8 bases outside the gene matches. This CDR3 reads CASITTGGPEPQHF. The CDR3, as DNA: TGTGCCAGCATAACGACAGGGGGCCCTGAGCCCCAGCATTTT.

The rearrangement uses TRBV4-3 and TRBJ2-7, with D perhaps TRBD2 (5 bases). Germline V CDR1 and CDR2: LGHNA, YSLEER. This CDR3 spans 13 amino acids. Trimming left V 4 bases short and J 4 bases short, with 11 bases between. CDR3 bases: TGCGCCAGCAGCCCCCGGACGGGGTACGAGCAGTACTTC. Translated: CASSPRTGYEQYF.

The gene calls are TRBV28 and TRBJ2-7; D not certain. Germline V gene lookup returns CDR1 MDHEN and CDR2 SYDVKM. Trimming stripped 4 bases from V and 4 bases from J, with 11 bases between. The CDR3 consists of 13 residues. The CDR3 spells CASSSRSRYEQYF. Here the CDR3 DNA reads TGTGCCAGCAGTTCCCGAAGCCGGTACGAGCAGTACTTC.

The chain employs TRBV5-1 and TRBJ1-6, with 9 bases that match TRBD1. V dropped 4 bases and J dropped 5; count of bases not matched to a gene: 10. This CDR3 comprises 17 residues. Germline V gene sequence: CDR1 SGHRS, CDR2 YFSETQ. The CDR3: CASSPALGQGNNSPLHF. The CDR3 DNA sequence: TGCGCCAGCAGCCCGGCACTGGGACAGGGTAATAATTCACCCCTCCACTTT.

In its sample, this clone was seen once. The V and J genes are TRBV28 and TRBJ1-5; TRBD1 is a possible D gene (5 bases). This CDR3 is 15 amino acids long. Germline CDR1 reads MDHEN; CDR2 reads SYDVKM. V was trimmed by 5 bases and J by 4 bases, leaving 15 bases between them. DNA of the CDR3: TGTGCCAGCAGTACCCGGGACCGAGGGAATCAGCCCCAGCATTTT. Its translation: CASSTRDRGNQPQHF.

V usage is TRBV3-1 (or the pseudogene TRBV3-2) and J usage is TRBJ1-1; maybe TRBD1 (5 bases). This CDR3 region has 14 residues. Deletions cut 0 bases from V and 5 bases from J, with 10 bases between. Germline loops: CDR1 LGHDT, CDR2 YNNKEL (reference sequence). This chain's CDR3 is CASSQDWGSTEAFF. CDR3 DNA: TGTGCCAGCAGCCAAGATTGGGGGTCTACTGAAGCTTTCTTT.

The V and J genes are TRBV6-6 and TRBJ2-7; no clear D. Between the trimmed V and J ends, which lost 0 bases and 2 bases, there was a span of 8 bases. This CDR3 contains 14 residues. CDR1 and CDR2 (germline): MNHNY, SVGAGI (reference sequence). Here the CDR3 reads CASSYSVSTYEQYF. CDR3 coding DNA: TGTGCCAGCAGTTACTCGGTGTCGACCTACGAGCAGTACTTC.

The CDR3 is CASSRGDGAYNEQFF. CDR3 in DNA: TGTGCCAGCAGCCGTGGCGACGGGGCCTACAATGAGCAGTTCTTC. The V call is TRBV7-9, the J call TRBJ2-1; tentative D call: TRBD2 (5 bases). Trimming took 5 bases from V and 2 from J, leaving 13 bases between them. In germline, CDR1 is SEHNR, CDR2 FQNEAQ (reference sequence). The CDR3 has 15 residues.

CDR3 nucleotide sequence: TGCAGCGTTGCGGACAGGGGCGGGTACAATGAGCAGTTCTTC. The encoded protein is CSVADRGGYNEQFF. The rearrangement joins TRBV29-1 to TRBJ2-1; 9 nucleotides match TRBD1. The V gene end was trimmed by 4 bases and the J gene end by 4 bases; junction bases not matched to a gene: 5. Germline CDR1 SQVTM, CDR2 ANQGSEA. This CDR3 is 14 amino acids long.

The chain is built from TRBV6-6 and TRBJ1-6, with 7 positions matching TRBD1. The germline CDR1 and CDR2 sequences are MNHNY and SVGAGI (reference sequence). The CDR3 consists of 16 residues. The trim removed 6 bases at V and 7 bases at J, leaving 12 bases unmatched. As DNA, the CDR3 is TGTGCCAGCAGCCTAACGGGACAGCAGAACAATTCACCCCTCCACTTT. It specifies CASSLTGQQNNSPLHF.

The chain combines TRBV28 with TRBJ1-2, with D uncertain. Germline assignment: CDR1 MDHEN and CDR2 SYDVKM. The CDR3 runs 13 residues. Trimming took off 10 bases at V and 2 bases at J, with 14 bases between the two ends. This CDR3 is CATPRRGNYGYTF. As DNA, the CDR3 is TGTGCCACCCCTCGGAGAGGGAACTATGGCTACACCTTC.

V is TRBV28 and J is TRBJ1-3, with 7 bases fitting TRBD1. The CDR3 runs to 14 residues. The V gene end was trimmed by 7 bases and the J gene end by 0 bases; junction bases not matched to a gene: 3. Germline V gene lookup returns CDR1 MDHEN and CDR2 SYDVKM. DNA for the CDR3: TGTGCCAGCACGACAGGGAGCTCTGGAAACACCATATATTTT. This codes for CASTTGSSGNTIYF.

CDR3 amino acids: CATIRGPSGNTIYF. In DNA form, the CDR3 reads TGTGCCACCATCCGGGGCCCCTCTGGAAACACCATATATTTT. This chain uses TRBV15 with TRBJ1-3, with a weak D call TRBD1 (5 bases). Germline values: CDR1 LNHNV, CDR2 YYDKDF (reference sequence). The CDR3 consists of 14 residues. Trimming cost V 7 bases and J 0 bases, with 10 bases left between them.

The chain couples TRBV27 to TRBJ2-7; 7 positions match TRBD1. CDR3 length: 14 residues. V shed 5 bases, J shed 0 bases, and the junction held 4 bases outside the gene matches. CDR1 and CDR2 (germline): MNHEY, SMNVEV (reference sequence). Here the CDR3 reads CASSRQGPSYEQYF. The CDR3 coding sequence is TGTGCCAGCAGTAGACAGGGCCCCTCCTACGAGCAGTACTTC.

The genes are TRBV6-5 and TRBJ2-2, with 7 bases aligning to TRBD1. Germline V gene data show CDR1 as MNHEY and CDR2 as SVGAGI. Trimming at V came to 4 bases and at J to 7 bases, leaving 9 bases not matched to a gene. This CDR3 is built from 15 residues. The CDR3 here is CASSFRQGWNGELFF. CDR3 DNA sequence: TGTGCCAGCAGTTTCCGACAGGGCTGGAACGGGGAGCTGTTTTTT.

This chain connects TRBV20-1 to TRBJ1-1; tentatively, D is TRBD1 (5 bases). V dropped 3 bases and J dropped 1 base, with 9 bases sitting between them. Looked up from germline, CDR1 is DFQATT and CDR2 is SNEGSKA (reference sequence). CDR3 size: 13 residues. Here the CDR3 DNA reads TGCAGTGCTAGTCCCGGGGGGAACACTGAAGCTTTCTTT. Its translation: CSASPGGNTEAFF.

The chain joins TRBV28 to TRBJ1-5; 7 bases line up with TRBD1. Germline CDR1 is MDHEN and CDR2 is SYDVKM. This CDR3 is 15 amino acids long. After removal of 5 bases from V and 4 bases from J, the junction contained 8 bases not matched to a gene. CDR3 sequence: CASSPRQGNNQPQHF. The CDR3 DNA follows: TGTGCCAGCAGTCCGAGACAGGGAAATAATCAGCCCCAGCATTTT.

The rearrangement uses TRBV7-2 and TRBJ2-1; no clear D gene. Trimming cost V 5 bases and J 7 bases, with 12 bases left between them. The CDR3 is 13 residues long. Germline lookup yields CDR1 SGHTA and CDR2 FQGNSA. The CDR3 coding sequence is TGTGCCAGCAGCCAACAACGGCCGAATGAGCAGTTCTTC. It yields the protein CASSQQRPNEQFF.

V is TRBV7-8 and J is TRBJ2-7, with a possible D match to TRBD1 (6 bases). The CDR3 is made up of 11 amino acids. V was clipped by 3 bases and J by 11 bases, with 11 bases between them. Germline V CDR1 and CDR2: SGHVS, FQNEAQ. CDR3 coding DNA: TGTGCCAGCAGCTTCGCAGGGGCTAAGTACTTC. Translating it yields CASSFAGAKYF. Full variable domain (rest looked up from reference TRBV7-8 and TRBJ2-7): GAGVSQSPRYKVAKRGQDVALRCDPISGHVSLFWYQQALGQGPEFLTYFQNEAQLDKSGLPSDRFFAERPEGSVSTLKIQRTQQEDSAVYLCASSFAGAKYFGPGTRLTVT.